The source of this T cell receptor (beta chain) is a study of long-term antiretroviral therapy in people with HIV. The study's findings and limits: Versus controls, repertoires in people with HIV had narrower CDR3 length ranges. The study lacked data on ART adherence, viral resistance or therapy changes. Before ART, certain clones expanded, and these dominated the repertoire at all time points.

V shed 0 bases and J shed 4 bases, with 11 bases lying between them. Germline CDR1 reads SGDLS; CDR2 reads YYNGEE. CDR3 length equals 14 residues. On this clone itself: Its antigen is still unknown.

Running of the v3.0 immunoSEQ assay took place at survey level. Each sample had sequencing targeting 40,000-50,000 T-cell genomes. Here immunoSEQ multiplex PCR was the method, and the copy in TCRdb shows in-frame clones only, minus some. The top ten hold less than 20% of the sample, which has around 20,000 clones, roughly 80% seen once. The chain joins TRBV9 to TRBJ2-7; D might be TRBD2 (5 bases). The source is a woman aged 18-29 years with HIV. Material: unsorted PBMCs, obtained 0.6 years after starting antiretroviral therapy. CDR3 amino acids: CASSVDGGWYEQYF. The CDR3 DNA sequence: TGTGCCAGCAGCGTAGATGGCGGGTGGTACGAGCAGTACTTC.